Listed here is a single T cell receptor (beta chain). This entry is derived from a study of blood T cell repertoires in COVID-19. Libraries were prepared by immunoSEQ multiplex PCR; TCRdb keeps only in-frame clonotypes and omits some of them. The sample shows 300,000 to 350,000 clones, just under 90% of them seen only once. The CDR3 sequence is 17 residues long. Germline values: CDR1 KGHSH, CDR2 LQKENI. The V gene end was trimmed by 3 bases and the J gene end by 0 bases; junction bases not matched to a gene: 8. The chain uses TRBV18 and TRBJ1-1; 9 positions agree with TRBD1. Sequencing was carried out using PBMCs or T cells enriched from blood (not recorded which). The origin of this receptor is a woman aged 30 to 39 who had recovered from COVID-19. CDR3 sequence (DNA): TGTGCCAGCTCACCTACCGCGGGACAGGGACTGAACACTGAAGCTTTCTTT. This codes for CASSPTAGQGLNTEAFF.